The 28 T cell receptor beta chains given below trace back to one sample, sequenced in a study of CXCR3-negative and CXCR3-positive naive CD8 T cells. Whole-study findings and limits: Comparison of naive cells showed more hydrophobic TRB CDR3s in CXCR3-positive than in CXCR3-negative naive cells.

These receptors' antigens are unknown. Carrying UMI labels, the TRB cDNA libraries were prepared through 5' RACE. Following a re-call of the 5' RACE reads, TCRdb has one entry per CDR3 protein and lacks DNA. The table lists roughly 130,000 distinct CDR3 sequences. The material sequenced was naive CXCR3+ CD8+ T cells from blood. This sample's subset: CD45RO-CCR7+CD27+CD95- naive CD8+ T cells expressing CXCR3 (TNR3+). The receptors derive from a human donor in good health. Some clones in this sample may be carry-over from other donors' samples.

The genes are TRBV6-2 or TRBV6-3 and TRBJ1-5; checking the TCRdb D call of TRBD1 is not possible without DNA. CDR1 is MNHEY, CDR2 SVGEGT, per germline. The CDR3 consists of 14 residues. CDR3 protein: CASSQQGVHQPQHF.

The chain uses TRBV28 and TRBJ2-7; TCRdb names TRBD2, which stays unverified in the absence of DNA. Germline values: CDR1 MDHEN, CDR2 SYDVKM. The CDR3 loop spans 15 amino acids. This CDR3 is CASSPIDGASDEQYF. The variable domain in full, with the rest retrieved from reference TRBV28 and TRBJ2-7, is DVKVTQSSRYLVKRTGEKVFLECVQDMDHENMFWYRQDPGLGLRLIYFSYDVKMKEKGDIPEGYSVSREKKERFSLILESASTNQTSMYLCASSPIDGASDEQYFGPGTRLTVT.

The chain couples TRBV7-9 to TRBJ1-3; TCRdb selects TRBD1, and the lack of DNA leaves this call unchecked. In germline, CDR1 is SEHNR, CDR2 FQNEAQ (reference sequence). The CDR3 extends over 17 amino acids. CDR3: CASSEGQGGVSGNTIYF.

The chain links TRBV7-6 to TRBJ2-1; TCRdb's D call of TRBD2 is untestable without DNA. The CDR3 runs 18 residues. CDR1 SGHVS and CDR2 FNYEAQ come from the germline V gene. The CDR3 loop reads CASSLPQTTSGRSNEQFF.

The chain recombines TRBV14 with TRBJ2-7; checking the TCRdb D call of TRBD2 is not possible without DNA. CDR3 size: 14 residues. Germline V gene data show CDR1 as SGHDN and CDR2 as FVKESK. The CDR3 loop reads CASSPGAGTYEQYF.

The CDR3 loop reads CASRGGLAGGYNEQFF. The chain employs TRBV27 and TRBJ2-1; TCRdb indicates TRBD2, and absent DNA this call remains unverified. The CDR3 has 16 residues. Germline loops: CDR1 MNHEY, CDR2 SMNVEV (reference sequence).

The chain uses TRBV4-3 and TRBJ2-7; TCRdb's D call of TRBD1 is untestable without DNA. The CDR3 is made up of 17 amino acids. CDR1 and CDR2 (germline): LGHNA, YSLEER. CDR3 in amino acids: CASSQETQPPTAYEQYF.

The chain carries TRBV6-5 and TRBJ2-1; TCRdb designates TRBD1, a call that cannot be tested without DNA. Germline loops: CDR1 MNHEY, CDR2 SVGAGI. This CDR3 spans 15 amino acids. CDR3 in amino acids: CASRHSRGLNNEQFF.

The rearrangement joins TRBV25-1 to TRBJ2-7; with no DNA, the TCRdb D assignment of TRBD2 cannot be verified. From germline, CDR1 is MGHDK and CDR2 SYGVNS. The CDR3 has 16 amino acids. This CDR3 is CASSEFGLAGIGEQYF.

The chain links TRBV12-3 or TRBV12-4 to TRBJ2-7; TCRdb calls TRBD2, which cannot be checked without DNA. The CDR3 sequence is 15 residues long. CDR3: CASSLVLAGTYEQYF.

This chain uses TRBV6-5 with TRBJ2-3; there is no DNA to check the TCRdb D call of TRBD2. Per the germline V gene, CDR1 is MNHEY and CDR2 is SVGAGI. The CDR3 is 15 amino acids. CDR3 region: CASSYTSGGTDTQYF.

The V call is TRBV7-3, the J call TRBJ2-5; lacking DNA, the TRBD2 call made by TCRdb goes unchecked. Germline CDR1 SGHTA, CDR2 FQGTGA. The length of the CDR3 is 17 residues. The CDR3 reads CASSSYPGLADKETQYF.

The rearrangement joins TRBV28 to TRBJ2-2; TCRdb's D call, TRBD1, is unchecked because there is no DNA. CDR1 and CDR2 from the germline V gene are MDHEN and SYDVKM. This CDR3 is 17 amino acids long. The CDR3 reads CASSPPRGGVNSGELFF.

The CDR3 protein is CSVLGDHGYTF. This chain links TRBV29-1 with TRBJ1-2. Looked up from germline, CDR1 is SQVTM and CDR2 is ANQGSEA. CDR3 length: 11 amino acids. The full variable domain, with the rest looked up from reference TRBV29-1 and TRBJ1-2, is SAVISQKPSRDICQRGTSLTIQCQVDSQVTMMFWYRQQPGQSLTLIATANQGSEATYESGFVIDKFPISRPNLTFSTLTVSNMSPEDSSIYLCSVLGDHGYTFGSGTRLTVV.

J is TRBJ2-1 and V is TRBV14; the TRBD1 assignment by TCRdb is unverifiable without DNA. The CDR3 runs 14 residues. CDR1 and CDR2 from the germline V gene are SGHDN and FVKESK. CDR3 region: CASSQVTGQDEQFF.

The CDR3 loop is CASSFRSGGAKNIQYF. The chain recombines TRBV5-1 with TRBJ2-4; TCRdb gives TRBD2 as the D gene, but with no DNA this cannot be confirmed. The CDR3 spans 16 residues. The germline CDR1 and CDR2 sequences are SGHRS and YFSETQ.

The chain combines TRBV3-1 with TRBJ1-5. The CDR3 has 15 amino acids. Germline CDR1 and CDR2: LGHDT and YNNKEL (reference sequence). The CDR3 protein is CASSQEGFSNQPQHF. The full variable domain, rest sourced from reference TRBV3-1 and TRBJ1-5, is DTAVSQTPKYLVTQMGNDKSIKCEQNLGHDTMYWYKQDSKKFLKIMFSYNNKELIINETVPNRFSPKSPDKAHLNLHINSLELGDSAVYFCASSQEGFSNQPQHFGDGTRLSIL.

The chain links TRBV7-9 to TRBJ2-5; checking the TCRdb D call of TRBD1 is not possible without DNA. Germline-derived CDR1 and CDR2 are SEHNR and FQNEAQ (reference sequence). The CDR3 loop spans 16 amino acids. Here the CDR3 reads CASSSRGARTQETQYF.

The chain carries TRBV7-3 and TRBJ2-5; TCRdb picks TRBD2, but there is no DNA to check that call. This CDR3 has 15 residues. The germline CDR1 and CDR2 sequences are SGHTA and FQGTGA. The CDR3 loop reads CASKPSGGAGETQYF.

This rearrangement joins TRBV20-1 to TRBJ2-1; TCRdb indicates TRBD1, and absent DNA this call remains unverified. The CDR3 is 16 amino acids. CDR1 is DFQATT and CDR2 is SNEGSKA in the germline V gene (reference sequence). CDR3 sequence reads: CSARDLGGGEHNEQFF.

The V gene is TRBV12-3 or TRBV12-4, the J gene TRBJ1-1; TCRdb designates TRBD1, a call that cannot be tested without DNA. The CDR3 covers 17 residues. The CDR3: CASSFTGGFVGRTEAFF.

The V and J genes are TRBV7-2 and TRBJ1-2. This CDR3 has 13 amino acids. Per the germline V gene, CDR1 is SGHTA and CDR2 is FQGNSA. The CDR3 loop is CASSYDISYGYTF.

The rearrangement uses TRBV7-9 and TRBJ2-7; TCRdb reports TRBD1, a call that lacks DNA to check it against. Germline-derived CDR1 and CDR2 are SEHNR and FQNEAQ (reference sequence). The CDR3 totals 14 residues. This CDR3 reads CASSLVGTPYEQYF.

The rearrangement uses TRBV20-1 and TRBJ1-2; absent DNA, TCRdb's TRBD1 call cannot be checked. CDR1 and CDR2 from the germline V gene are DFQATT and SNEGSKA (reference sequence). The CDR3 is made up of 14 amino acids. The CDR3 spells CSAPVDRGQNGYTF.

The genes are TRBV20-1 and TRBJ2-3; TCRdb names TRBD1, which stays unverified in the absence of DNA. CDR1 and CDR2 from the germline V gene are DFQATT and SNEGSKA (reference sequence). The CDR3 contains 13 residues. The CDR3 loop is CRLTTGSTNTQYF.

The V gene is TRBV28, the J gene TRBJ2-1; no DNA is available, so the TRBD2 call from TCRdb remains unchecked. This CDR3 spans 14 amino acids. Looked up from germline, CDR1 is MDHEN and CDR2 is SYDVKM. The CDR3 loop reads CASSQRRAGGEQFF.

The genes are TRBV9 and TRBJ2-2. Germline-derived CDR1 and CDR2 are SGDLS and YYNGEE. The length of the CDR3 is 12 residues. The CDR3 loop is CASSERAGELFF.

The chain's CDR3 is CASSPLQGLPYNEQFF. The J gene is TRBJ2-1, the V gene TRBV12-3 or TRBV12-4; TCRdb designates TRBD1, a call that cannot be tested without DNA. This CDR3 is 16 amino acids long.